This record covers a single TCR beta chain. Its antigen remains unidentified. Per-nucleotide qualities are absent, and no much larger clonotype sits a single base away. These data come from a study of shared clonotypes between healthy human individuals (dated by TCRdb to between 2020 and 2021). Background on the whole study: A few men and two women, aged 18 to 49 years, made up the cohort. Per donor, three plates each were used for CD4 naive and CD4 memory, two for CD8 naive, and one for CD8 memory. Blood TCR repertoires of four to six healthy adults were deeply sequenced to estimate repertoire size and the extent of clonotype sharing between individuals. Different laboratories and diverse techniques were used to prepare libraries and sequence TCR repertoires, to increase sequencing depth and limit assay-specific biases. Per donor, leukapheresis produced somewhere between about 0.85 and 9.5 billion PBMCs.

Reading from cysteine to phenylalanine, the CDR3 counts 15 amino acids. CDR3 DNA is the only sequence kept; it has 45 bases, read in frame from the first base. The germline ends are 15 bases apart after V is trimmed by 0 bases and J by 6 bases. From the germline V gene, CDR1 is SGHDT and CDR2 is YYEEEE. Here is what the overall study found, with its caveats: Estimated clonotype richness was generally larger for naive than for memory subsets. Across a few donors, roughly 5.4% of naive CD4, around 3.5% of naive CD8, around 2.1% of memory CD4, and 0.4% of memory CD8 clonotypes were shared. Only blood was sampled, and tissue TCR repertoires likely differ from those in blood. Rarefaction of sorted-subset datasets indicated incomplete sequencing despite the large sequencing depth. Pairwise subsampling indicated that sequencing depth was expected to affect the degree of clonotype sharing among donors. The genetic and exposure-history diversity represented was limited by the small number of donors. Higher generation probabilities were observed for clonotypes shared by all four sorted-subset donors than for non-shared clonotypes.

The donors were healthy, HIV-negative adults with no recently reported acute infections or vaccinations. Only Caucasian adults living in Nashville, Tennessee, USA were represented among the donors. The CD8 memory samples were a combination of magnetically selected CD45RO+ cells and CCR7-negative CD45RA+ effector memory (TemRA) cells. After blood collection by leukapheresis, PBMCs were isolated using Ficoll-Histopaque density gradient centrifugation and then cryopreserved in the vapor phase of liquid nitrogen. Purity and quantity of every magnetically sorted T cell population were checked by analytical flow cytometry. Genomic DNA was isolated from every sorted fraction and measured by UV absorbance on a Nanodrop 2000c. TCR CDR3 regions were amplified from genomic DNA by multiplex PCR using the deep immunoSEQ assay. Extracted genomic DNA from each cell subset was distributed evenly across all wells of several immunoSEQ 96-well plates, and each plate was treated as a replicate. Each replicate PCR for sorted subsets received about 180 ng genomic DNA, equal to about 29,000 T cell genomes. The purified libraries were quantified using a Qubit 3.0 fluorometer, sized with a Bioanalyzer 2100, and then quantified again using the KAPA Library Quantification kit. Each immunoSEQ 96-well plate was sequenced on its own single-read 150-cycle Illumina NextSeq 550 flow cell. Per the source publication's procedure: Because the immunoSEQ output included only junctional sequences and no quality scores, the filtering could not be the same as the filtering used for full-length reads. To assign V/J genes and CDR3, sequences were annotated using PyIR, a Python wrapper for IgBLAST v1.9, with IMGT germline references. Any read was removed if the V/J assignment was weak (E-value above 1e-6), the CDR3 was missing, or the read contained stop codons, out-of-frame junctions, or ambiguous translated residues. V3J clonotypes were defined as sequences sharing the same inferred V gene, J gene, and CDR3 amino acid sequence. Percentage overlap between repertoires was computed as shared unique clonotypes divided by the size of the smaller repertoire. Richness of each repertoire was evaluated using RTK rarefaction, the Chao1 estimator, and Recon v2.1 estimates of unobserved clonotypes. For all TCRbeta clonotypes obtained by the gDNA method from a few donors, generation probabilities were computed with OLGA. Not all clones reach the TCRdb copy of this immuneACCESS table, which keeps in-frame sequences only. Checked studies attribute under half of the gap to unresolved V genes and leave the rest unexplained. V and J calls and clone size are copied from that table; D and trimming were computed from the DNA. For this sample the table gives about 380,000 clones, of which 90% to 97% were detected only once. The ten largest clonotypes hold around 0.32% of the sample.

Recombination joined TRBV5-6 with TRBJ1-2; the D gene assignment is ambiguous. Sequencing was performed on memory CD8+ T cells sorted from blood. The sample's cell subset or site, from its label and the paper: CD45RO+ cells pooled with CCR7-negative TemRA cells. The clonotype comes from a man aged 25-45 years in good health. The nucleotide sequence reads TGTGCCAGCAGCTTGGCCGCGACAACCCCTGATGGCTACACCTTC. The encoded protein is CASSLAATTPDGYTF.